A selection of T cell receptor beta chains follows, all from one sample in a study of a mutant IDH1 vaccine in newly diagnosed glioma. Only in-frame clones appear in the TCRdb table, and some are missing; sequencing was by immunoSEQ multiplex PCR. The data hold about 44,000 clones, with more than 85% observed a single time. Their antigens remain unidentified. Material: PBMCs, obtained from a glioma patient whose treatment included an IDH1 peptide vaccine. Receptors were obtained from a man between 45 and 60 years old with glioma. Each CDR3 is given with its conserved first and last residue. A D gene is named only where the DNA matches it firmly. Size tells how often a clone was seen (once, few, many) or the class of an expanded clone, and some rows leave it out.

d_gene: .; j_gene: TRBJ2-2; v_gene: TRBV2; abundance: .; CDR3nt: TGTGCCAGCAGTGTACAAGGCATCGGGGAGCTGTTTTTT; CDR3aa: CASSVQGIGELFF
d_gene: .; j_gene: TRBJ2-3; v_gene: TRBV4-2; abundance: once; CDR3nt: TGTGCCAGCAGCCAAGAAAGTGCCGGCTCGGATACGCAGTATTTT; CDR3aa: CASSQESAGSDTQYF
d_gene: .; j_gene: TRBJ2-3; v_gene: TRBV27; abundance: .; CDR3nt: TGTGCCAGCACCTACCAGTCCGGACTCGAAACAGATACGCAGTATTTT; CDR3aa: CASTYQSGLETDTQYF
d_gene: .; j_gene: TRBJ2-5; v_gene: TRBV30; abundance: .; CDR3nt: TGTGCCTGGAGATCAGAGACCCAGTACTTC; CDR3aa: CAWRSETQYF
d_gene: TRBD2; j_gene: TRBJ2-1; v_gene: TRBV25-1; abundance: .; CDR3nt: TGTGCCAGCAGTGATGCGGGAGGCTCCTACAATGAGCAGTTCTTC; CDR3aa: CASSDAGGSYNEQFF
d_gene: .; j_gene: TRBJ1-5; v_gene: TRBV19; abundance: .; CDR3nt: TGTGCCACCCGGGACACCAATCAGCCCCAGCATTTT; CDR3aa: CATRDTNQPQHF
d_gene: .; j_gene: TRBJ1-5; v_gene: TRBV30; abundance: .; CDR3nt: TGTGCCTGGAGTCGAGGGGTGGATAGCAATCAGCCCCAGCATTTT; CDR3aa: CAWSRGVDSNQPQHF
d_gene: TRBD1; j_gene: TRBJ2-7; v_gene: TRBV2; abundance: .; CDR3nt: TGTGCCAGCAGCGAGACAGGGGATTTCTACGAGCAGTACTTC; CDR3aa: CASSETGDFYEQYF
d_gene: TRBD1; j_gene: TRBJ2-3; v_gene: TRBV5-4; abundance: .; CDR3nt: TGTGCCAGCAGCCCGGGACTCTACAGGGGGCGGTTGGTAGATACGCAGTATTTT; CDR3aa: CASSPGLYRGRLVDTQYF
d_gene: .; j_gene: TRBJ1-5; v_gene: TRBV30; abundance: .; CDR3nt: TGTGCCTGGAGTGGGGCTCGGAGGGGAGATCAGCCCCAGCATTTT; CDR3aa: CAWSGARRGDQPQHF
d_gene: TRBD2; j_gene: TRBJ2-1; v_gene: TRBV19; abundance: .; CDR3nt: TGTGCCAGTAGTATGGCTAGCGGGAGCACCCTCTCCTACAATGAGCAGTTCTTC; CDR3aa: CASSMASGSTLSYNEQFF
d_gene: .; j_gene: TRBJ2-2; v_gene: TRBV14; abundance: .; CDR3nt: TGTGCCAGCAGCCAGGGGGGCAGGACCGGGGAGCTGTTTTTT; CDR3aa: CASSQGGRTGELFF
d_gene: .; j_gene: TRBJ1-1; v_gene: TRBV10-3; abundance: .; CDR3nt: TGTGCCATCGGGAGGGGAGAGGGGACTGAAGCTTTCTTT; CDR3aa: CAIGRGEGTEAFF
d_gene: .; j_gene: TRBJ2-7; v_gene: TRBV5-1; abundance: once; CDR3nt: TGCGCCAGCAGCTTGGCGGACAGAGTCTCCTACGAGCAGTACTTC; CDR3aa: CASSLADRVSYEQYF
d_gene: .; j_gene: TRBJ1-5; v_gene: TRBV7-9; abundance: .; CDR3nt: TGTGCCAGCAGCCCTTATAGGGGAATTGATGGCAATCAGCCCCAGCATTTT; CDR3aa: CASSPYRGIDGNQPQHF
d_gene: TRBD2; j_gene: TRBJ2-7; v_gene: TRBV7-6; abundance: .; CDR3nt: TGTGCCAGCAGCTCTACTAGCGGGAGCTCCTACGAGCAGTACTTC; CDR3aa: CASSSTSGSSYEQYF
d_gene: .; j_gene: TRBJ1-2; v_gene: TRBV30; abundance: .; CDR3nt: TGTGCCTGGAGTGTTGCAGCAGCCTCGTATGGCTACACCTTC; CDR3aa: CAWSVAAASYGYTF
d_gene: .; j_gene: TRBJ2-6; v_gene: TRBV28; abundance: .; CDR3nt: TGTGCCAGCAGTTTAAGGGGGTCTGGGGCCAACGTCCTGACTTTC; CDR3aa: CASSLRGSGANVLTF